This T cell receptor beta chain was sequenced for a study of CD8 T cells in ankylosing spondylitis (dated by TCRdb to about 2017). Background for the entire study: The study set out to find disease-linked TCR variants by profiling T cell receptor beta repertoires in ankylosing spondylitis patients and healthy donors. The whole study cohort included 108 healthy donors and about two dozen ankylosing spondylitis patients. Peripheral blood was sampled, and synovial fluid was also collected from ankylosing spondylitis patients.

Results and caveats for the whole study, not just this receptor: Blood from ankylosing spondylitis patients appeared to be characterized by a TCR beta motif made up of under ten highly homologous amino acid variants. In peripheral blood, the disease-linked clones were found at relatively low frequencies and had a CD8+ phenotype. Some motif variants were previously reported in synovial fluid and blood of reactive arthritis patients, suggesting common disease-initiation mechanisms. The disease-linked clones were reported as significantly enriched in matched synovial fluid samples from ankylosing spondylitis patients.

Sequencing used an Illumina HiSeq 2500. TCR beta libraries were prepared by quantitative 5'-RACE with molecular barcodes. In the original analysis: Disease-linked TCR variants were identified with a new computational method built on a probabilistic model of VDJ rearrangement. TCRdb ran its own pipeline on the public reads, namely fastp trimming at Q25 and MiXCR clone calling, and kept in-frame beta chains. Each CDR3 protein gets just one entry, which takes the most common genes and DNA from the rows behind it. The V and J calls were not made by the authors but by TCRdb's processing. The sample profile shows almost 250,000 distinct CDR3 sequences; about 30% of them were found once. About 4.2% of the sample is held by the ten biggest clonotypes. A word on this clonotype: Its antigen is unknown. Within one base of it there is no much larger clone, and no base qualities were kept.

From the germline V gene, CDR1 is SGHRS and CDR2 is YFSETQ. The CDR3 starts with the cysteine, ends with the phenylalanine, and has 15 residues. This entry keeps only the CDR3 DNA: 45 bases, framed from base 1. Relative to germline, V is 0 bases shorter and J is 4 bases shorter, with 12 bases between their ends. Recombination connected TRBV5-1 to TRBJ2-3, with no reliable assignment of the D segment. Material for sequencing was blood, either unsorted or a sorted T cell fraction (not recorded which). The clonotype comes from a male donor with ankylosing spondylitis or in good health (not recorded which). The DNA sequence is TGCGCCAGCAGCTTGGCTGGTACAGCCCCAGATACGCAGTATTTT. The translation is CASSLAGTAPDTQYF.